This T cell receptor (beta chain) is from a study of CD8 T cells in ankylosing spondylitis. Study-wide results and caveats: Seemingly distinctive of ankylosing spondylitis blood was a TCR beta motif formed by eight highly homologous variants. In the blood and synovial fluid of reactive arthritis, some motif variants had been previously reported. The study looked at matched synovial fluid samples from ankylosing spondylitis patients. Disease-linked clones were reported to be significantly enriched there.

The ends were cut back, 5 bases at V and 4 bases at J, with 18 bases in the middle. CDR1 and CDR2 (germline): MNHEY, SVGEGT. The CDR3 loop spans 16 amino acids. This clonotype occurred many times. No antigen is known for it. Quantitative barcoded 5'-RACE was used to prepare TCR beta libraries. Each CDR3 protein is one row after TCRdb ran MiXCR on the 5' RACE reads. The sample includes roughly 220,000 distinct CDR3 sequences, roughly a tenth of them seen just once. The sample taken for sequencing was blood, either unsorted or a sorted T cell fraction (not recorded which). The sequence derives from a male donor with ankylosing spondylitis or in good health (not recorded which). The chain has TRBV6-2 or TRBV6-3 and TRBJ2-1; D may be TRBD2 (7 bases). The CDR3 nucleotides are TGTGCCAGCAGTCCTTCACCGGGGGGCGATTACAATGAGCAGTTCTTC. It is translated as CASSPSPGGDYNEQFF.